The 15 T cell receptor beta chains in this list originate from one sample, sequenced in a study of technical replicates of blood from several donors. Assay used: immunoSEQ multiplex PCR; TCRdb lists only in-frame clones, some missing. The sample yields 80,000 to 95,000 clones, about 90% seen once. The specimen was T cells isolated from PBMCs. Every receptor here comes from a human donor in good health.

The CDR3 coding sequence is TGTGCCAGCAGCGTAGGGACTAGCGGGGGTCCGGATACGCAGTATTTT. Its protein is CASSVGTSGGPDTQYF. The chain recombines TRBV9 with TRBJ2-3, with 13 positions matching TRBD2. Trimming removed 0 bases from V and 6 bases from J; junction bases left unmatched: 4. The CDR3 has 16 residues. Germline values: CDR1 SGDLS, CDR2 YYNGEE.

The rearrangement links TRBV5-1 to TRBJ2-1; TRBD2 aligns across 9 bases. Trimming cost V 5 bases and J 1 base; bases outside gene matches: 16. Germline V lookup: CDR1 SGHRS, CDR2 YFSETQ. The CDR3 is 19 residues long. DNA for the CDR3: TGCGCCAGCAGTAGACCTGAAAGCGGGAGGACTAGTTCCTACAATGAGCAGTTCTTC. Residues: CASSRPESGRTSSYNEQFF.

The V call is TRBV6-5, the J call TRBJ2-3; D might be TRBD2 (6 bases). The length of the CDR3 is 15 residues. Germline lookup yields CDR1 MNHEY and CDR2 SVGAGI. V dropped 8 bases and J dropped 3 bases, with 18 bases sitting between them. The CDR3 sequence: CASQGLTIQTDTQYF. The CDR3 DNA reads as TGTGCCAGCCAGGGACTCACAATACAAACAGATACGCAGTATTTT.

The chain is built from TRBV28 and TRBJ2-7; TRBD1 is a possible D gene (5 bases). CDR3 length equals 15 residues. Between the trimmed V and J ends, which lost 3 bases and 7 bases, there was a span of 19 bases. In germline, CDR1 is MDHEN, CDR2 SYDVKM. As DNA, the CDR3 is TGTGCCAGCAGTTTTACACAGGCTTTTCCTTTTGAGCAGTACTTC. This encodes CASSFTQAFPFEQYF.

This chain uses TRBV11-3 with TRBJ2-7, with D tentatively TRBD1 (6 bases). Trimming cost V 5 bases and J 5 bases, with 25 bases left between them. CDR1 is SGHNT and CDR2 is YENEEA in the germline V gene. The CDR3 runs 17 residues. The CDR3 here is CASSRPGDQRGIDEQYF. CDR3 coding DNA: TGTGCCAGCAGCCGACCAGGGGACCAGCGAGGGATCGACGAGCAGTACTTC.

This rearrangement joins TRBV5-5 to TRBJ1-2; D gene ambiguous. V lost 0 bases and J lost 5, with 17 bases in between. CDR3 length: 16 amino acids. The germline CDR1 and CDR2 sequences are SGHKS and YYEKEE (reference sequence). CDR3 in amino acids: CASSLAGAQRLYGYTF. The CDR3 nucleotides read TGTGCCAGCAGCTTGGCCGGTGCGCAACGCCTTTATGGCTACACCTTC.

This clone was counted a single time. Its ends do not fully match the called genes, so a read error is possible. The chain recombines TRBV28 with TRBJ2-1; 11 nucleotides line up with TRBD2. The CDR3 is 15 amino acids. Looked up from germline, CDR1 is MDHEN and CDR2 is SYDVKM. The CDR3, as DNA: TGTGCCAGCACCATGACTAGCGGGACGAACAATGCGCAGTTCTTC. Protein product: CASTMTSGTNNAQFF.

The chain employs TRBV10-3 and TRBJ1-2; 7 bases map to TRBD1. The CDR3 is 13 residues long. V dropped 10 bases and J dropped 6; count of bases not matched to a gene: 11. The germline V gene has CDR1 ENHRY and CDR2 SYGVKD. The CDR3 nucleotides read TGTGCCACCACTAGCACAGGGGTGGATGGCTACACCTTC. Protein: CATTSTGVDGYTF.

V is TRBV9 and J is TRBJ2-1; 13 bases align to TRBD2. Germline lookup yields CDR1 SGDLS and CDR2 YYNGEE. Unmatched junction bases numbered 5, after V lost 3 bases and J lost 8 bases. The CDR3 consists of 15 residues. The CDR3 sequence is CASSAGLAGNYEQFF. CDR3 sequence (DNA): TGTGCCAGCAGCGCGGGACTAGCGGGGAACTATGAGCAGTTCTTC. The full variable domain, its missing parts supplied by reference TRBV9 and TRBJ2-1, is DSGVTQTPKHLITATGQRVTLRCSPRSGDLSVYWYQQSLDQGLQFLIQYYNGEERAKGNILERFSAQQFPDLHSELNLSSLELGDSALYFCASSAGLAGNYEQFFGPGTRLTVL.

The chain couples TRBV27 to TRBJ1-5; 7 nucleotides match TRBD1. The germline V gene encodes CDR1 MNHEY and CDR2 SMNVEV (reference sequence). This CDR3 has 14 amino acids. V shed 5 bases, J shed 2 bases, and the junction held 3 bases outside the gene matches. The DNA for the CDR3 is TGTGCCAGCAGTCAAACAGGGGGCAATCAGCCCCAGCATTTT. Protein sequence: CASSQTGGNQPQHF.

The chain joins TRBV9 to TRBJ2-1, with D perhaps TRBD2 (5 bases). With 4 bases removed from V and 4 bases from J, the gap between germline ends came to 18 bases. CDR3 length equals 16 residues. CDR1 SGDLS and CDR2 YYNGEE come from the germline V gene. The CDR3 here is CASSPEGPELYNEQFF. The CDR3 bases are TGTGCCAGCAGCCCCGAGGGCCCTGAGCTGTACAATGAGCAGTTCTTC.

The V and J genes are TRBV10-3 and TRBJ2-2; 7 nucleotides match TRBD2. Germline-derived CDR1 and CDR2 are ENHRY and SYGVKD. This CDR3 has 12 amino acids. V lost 11 bases, J lost 2 bases, and 2 bases stayed unmatched. CDR3 bases: TGTGCCGTAGCGGGTAACACCGGGGAGCTGTTTTTT. This gives the protein CAVAGNTGELFF.

The chain combines TRBV6-4 with TRBJ1-2; D is possibly TRBD1 (5 bases). In germline, CDR1 is MRHNA, CDR2 SNTAGT. Trimming stripped 3 bases from V and 3 bases from J, with 11 bases between. CDR3 length: 14 residues. The CDR3 DNA sequence: TGTGCCAGCAGTGAATCTAGACAGCACTATGGCTACACCTTC. As protein: CASSESRQHYGYTF.

V is TRBV18 and J is TRBJ1-2; D gene unclear. This CDR3 is built from 16 residues. Germline loops: CDR1 KGHSH, CDR2 LQKENI. Trimming removed 3 bases from V and 4 bases from J, with 18 bases in between. The CDR3 bases are TGTGCCAGCTCACCCATCTCTTCTGGGCTTCTCTATGGCTACACCTTC. It yields the protein CASSPISSGLLYGYTF.

The CDR3 coding sequence is TGTGCCAGCAGCCAGGGCGGGACGCGATCAGATACGCAGTATTTT. It yields the protein CASSQGGTRSDTQYF. The V gene is TRBV14, the J gene TRBJ2-3; D perhaps matches TRBD2 (6 bases). The CDR3 loop spans 15 amino acids. Germline V CDR1 and CDR2: SGHDN, FVKESK. V dropped 3 bases and J dropped 4 bases, with 14 bases sitting between them. The full variable domain, its missing parts supplied by reference TRBV14 and TRBJ2-3, is EAGVTQFPSHSVIEKGQTVTLRCDPISGHDNLYWYRRVMGKEIKFLLHFVKESKQDESGMPNNRFLAERTGGTYSTLKVQPAELEDSGVYFCASSQGGTRSDTQYFGPGTRLTVL.